This TCR beta chain was observed in a study of T cells in tuberculosis. Findings of the study overall: Smaller distances to GMM-specific TCRs suggested their expansion in active tuberculosis.

Using immunoSEQ multiplex PCR, the repertoire was profiled, and TCRdb retains in-frame clones only, with some absent. This sample carries some 30,000 clones, roughly 94% of them seen once, and the ten largest clones take under 9.5%. Comment on this clone: No antigen is known for it.

CDR1 and CDR2 (germline): KGHSY, FQNENV. V gave up 2 bases and J gave up 5 bases, with 10 bases separating them. The CDR3 loop spans 14 amino acids. This TCR was sampled from a donor aged 5-35 years with latent tuberculosis or without tuberculosis infection. The material sequenced was PBMCs. The chain couples TRBV16 to TRBJ1-5; the D is unclear. The CDR3 nucleotides read TGTGCCAGCAGCCAAAACTACGCGGATCAGCCCCAGCATTTT. Amino acids: CASSQNYADQPQHF.